This T cell receptor beta chain was sequenced for a study of T-cell reconstitution after alpha-beta-depleted transplantation in children. The CDR3 contains 15 residues. Deletions cut 3 bases from V and 6 bases from J, with 18 bases between. Germline-derived CDR1 and CDR2 are DFQATT and SNEGSKA (reference sequence). For TCRbeta, the library was prepared with unique molecular identifiers. TCRdb re-called the PCR reads with MiXCR, one entry per CDR3 protein. The sample lists approximately 640,000 distinct CDR3 sequences, approximately 16% occurring once. The source is a human donor who donated a stem cell graft to a child with acute myeloid leukemia. V gene TRBV20-1 combines with J gene TRBJ1-5; a weak D match, TRBD1 (6 bases). The material sequenced was PBMCs from the stem cell graft donor, taken from the stem cell graft. The CDR3 nucleotides are TGCAGTGCTAGGCGAGGGGGGGGTGGTACTCAGCCCCAGCATTTT. Amino acid sequence: CSARRGGGGTQPQHF.